This TCR beta chain was recovered during a study of cytomegalovirus exposure and HLA in healthy donors. The PCR ran on 60 Vbeta and 13 Jbeta primers. Sequenced by immunoSEQ multiplex PCR; TCRdb stores in-frame clones only, minus some. The table has 150,000 to 200,000 clones, approximately 85% seen once. Each donor's status was that of a healthy bone marrow donor. Trimming pared 3 bases from V and 4 bases from J, leaving 7 bases between. The germline CDR1 and CDR2 sequences are MNHEY and SMNVEV (reference sequence). CDR3 length: 13 amino acids. The chain combines TRBV27 with TRBJ1-5; D may be TRBD1 (5 bases). Material: PBMCs. This TCR was recovered from a man younger than 30 in good health and CMV-seronegative. The chain's CDR3 is CASSFAGNQPQHF. CDR3 nucleotides: TGTGCCAGCAGTTTTGCAGGGAATCAGCCCCAGCATTTT.